The 17 T cell receptor beta chains reported below all come from one sample, sequenced in a study of shared clonotypes between healthy human individuals. The repertoire was sequenced with immunoSEQ multiplex PCR; TCRdb's copy has only in-frame clones and lacks some. The sample yields 2 million or so clones, roughly 94% seen once. The sample was naive CD4+ T cells sorted from blood. The subset is: CD45RA+ positively selected. These receptors all stem from a man aged 18 to 30 in good health.

The V gene is TRBV30, the J gene TRBJ1-1; D uncertain. The V end was cut by 2 bases, the J end by 1 base, with 8 bases between. The germline gives CDR1 GTSNPN, CDR2 SVGIG (reference sequence). CDR3 length: 13 amino acids. CDR3 residues: CAWSTPGNTEAFF. The CDR3 DNA is TGTGCCTGGAGTACCCCGGGGAACACTGAAGCTTTCTTT.

The gene calls are TRBV30 and TRBJ1-4, with TRBD1 identical over 10 bases. The CDR3 length is 15 residues. Unmatched junction bases numbered 6, after V lost 1 base and J lost 7 bases. Germline V gene sequence: CDR1 GTSNPN, CDR2 SVGIG (reference sequence). DNA of the CDR3: TGTGCCTGGAGTGGGGGGGACAGGGGCGGTGAAAAACTGTTTTTT. Translated, it gives CAWSGGDRGGEKLFF.

V gene TRBV30 combines with J gene TRBJ2-2, with 8 bases that match TRBD1. The trim removed 1 base at V and 5 bases at J, leaving 9 bases unmatched. The CDR3 extends over 16 amino acids. Germline V gene sequence: CDR1 GTSNPN, CDR2 SVGIG (reference sequence). The CDR3 DNA reads as TGTGCCTGGAGTGGTCAATGGACAGGGTTAACCGGGGAGCTGTTTTTT. Translated: CAWSGQWTGLTGELFF.

V is TRBV27 and J is TRBJ1-2, with 7 positions matching TRBD1. Germline-derived CDR1 and CDR2 are MNHEY and SMNVEV (reference sequence). Trimming removed 6 bases from V and 4 bases from J; junction bases left unmatched: 8. The CDR3 sequence is 14 residues long. The CDR3 nucleotides are TGTGCCAGCAGCCAGGGGGGGAGGTCCTATGGCTACACCTTC. Translated: CASSQGGRSYGYTF.

The chain is built from TRBV2 and TRBJ1-5; D gene ambiguous. Trimming removed 6 bases from V and 10 bases from J, with 22 bases in between. CDR1 is SNHLY, CDR2 FYNNEI, per germline. This CDR3 has 15 amino acids. The CDR3: CASSEQLSSQVPQHF. Here the CDR3 DNA reads TGTGCCAGCAGCGAGCAACTAAGCTCGCAGGTCCCCCAGCATTTT. The whole variable domain, filled in from reference TRBV2 and TRBJ1-5, reads EPEVTQTPSHQVTQMGQEVILRCVPISNHLYFYWYRQILGQKVEFLVSFYNNEISEKSEIFDDQFSVERPDGSNFTLKIRSTKLEDSAMYFCASSEQLSSQVPQHFGDGTRLSIL.

The count of this clone is one. This chain links TRBV5-4 with TRBJ1-2; possibly TRBD1 for D (5 bases). The CDR3 runs 14 residues. Looked up from germline, CDR1 is SGHNT and CDR2 is YYREEE (reference sequence). V dropped 1 base and J dropped 4 bases, with 11 bases sitting between them. The CDR3: CASSLQGTGYGYTF. CDR3 in DNA: TGTGCCAGCAGCTTGCAGGGTACGGGCTATGGCTACACCTTC.

The V gene is TRBV7-9, the J gene TRBJ1-2; the D is unclear. The V end lost 0 bases, the J end lost 2 bases, and 7 bases lay between the germline ends. Germline-derived CDR1 and CDR2 are SEHNR and FQNEAQ (reference sequence). The CDR3 loop spans 14 amino acids. The CDR3 bases are TGTGCCAGCAGCTTAGCTGGGAACAACTATGGCTACACCTTC. It yields the protein CASSLAGNNYGYTF.

The chain employs TRBV9 and TRBJ1-2; D uncertain. CDR1 and CDR2 (germline): SGDLS, YYNGEE. The V gene lost 4 bases and the J gene lost 2 bases, with 9 bases spanning the gap. The CDR3 contains 13 residues. The CDR3 region is CASSISGNYGYTF. CDR3 bases: TGTGCCAGCAGCATCAGTGGAAACTATGGCTACACCTTC.

This chain joins TRBV10-3 and TRBJ2-1; D unresolved. The germline CDR1 and CDR2 sequences are ENHRY and SYGVKD. V dropped 7 bases and J dropped 5 bases, with 15 bases sitting between them. This CDR3 is built from 14 residues. In nucleotides, the CDR3 is TGTGCCATCACCGACGAAGGACGACACAATGAGCAGTTCTTC. This codes for CAITDEGRHNEQFF.

The CDR3 DNA sequence: TGTGCCTGGAACCTAGGGGGGACAGGAAACACCATATATTTT. Translation gives CAWNLGGTGNTIYF. The chain combines TRBV30 with TRBJ1-3; D might be TRBD1 (6 bases). Germline assignment: CDR1 GTSNPN and CDR2 SVGIG (reference sequence). V was pared by 4 bases and J by 4 bases, with 14 bases between. The CDR3 length is 14 residues.

The chain has TRBV7-9 and TRBJ2-5, with 8 positions matching TRBD2. CDR1 is SEHNR, CDR2 FQNEAQ, per germline (reference sequence). The CDR3 runs to 17 residues. The V and J ends lost 5 bases and 1 base, in that order; junction bases with no gene match: 12. CDR3: CASSARGGTRSQETQYF. CDR3 bases: TGTGCCAGCAGCGCCAGGGGCGGGACTAGGTCCCAAGAGACCCAGTACTTC.

The chain joins TRBV5-4 to TRBJ2-7; D remains unclear. Germline V gene sequence: CDR1 SGHNT, CDR2 YYREEE (reference sequence). The V end was cut by 0 bases, the J end by 3 bases, with 7 bases between. The length of the CDR3 is 13 residues. The CDR3 loop reads CASSLGGNYEQYF. The DNA for the CDR3 is TGTGCCAGCAGCTTGGGTGGAAACTACGAGCAGTACTTC.

The chain recombines TRBV5-4 with TRBJ2-5; D is perhaps TRBD2 (5 bases). The CDR3 has 14 residues. The V end was cut by 3 bases, the J end by 2 bases, with 11 bases between. Germline V gene sequence: CDR1 SGHNT, CDR2 YYREEE (reference sequence). The chain's CDR3 is CASSSGFRQETQYF. CDR3 coding DNA: TGTGCCAGCAGCTCGGGGTTTCGGCAAGAGACCCAGTACTTC.

The rearrangement joins TRBV7-9 to TRBJ1-4, with D unresolved. The CDR3 loop spans 14 amino acids. CDR1 SEHNR and CDR2 FQNEAQ come from the germline V gene (reference sequence). Deletions cut 7 bases from V and 7 bases from J, with 16 bases between. CDR3 DNA sequence: TGTGCCAGCACCACACAGAGTTCCGGTGAAAAACTGTTTTTT. This gives the protein CASTTQSSGEKLFF.

The V call is TRBV30, the J call TRBJ2-3; the D gene is possibly TRBD1 (6 bases). The CDR3 is 12 residues long. With 6 bases removed from V and 8 bases from J, the gap between germline ends came to 15 bases. Germline assignment: CDR1 GTSNPN and CDR2 SVGIG (reference sequence). The CDR3 here is CACRGSWVTQYF. The DNA of the CDR3 is TGTGCCTGCAGGGGTTCATGGGTTACGCAGTATTTT.

This clone was recorded once. The V gene is TRBV7-2, the J gene TRBJ2-1, with 9 positions matching TRBD2. Per the germline V gene, CDR1 is SGHTA and CDR2 is FQGNSA. This CDR3 is 15 amino acids long. V gave up 1 base and J gave up 14 bases; unmatched junction bases: 12. DNA of the CDR3: TGTGCCAGCAGCTTAGGAAGCGGGGGGCGGATGGGGAAGTTCTTC. Its translation is CASSLGSGGRMGKFF.

The chain carries TRBV2 and TRBJ2-1, with D possibly being TRBD1 (5 bases). Per germline, CDR1 SNHLY and CDR2 FYNNEI. The ends were cut back, 3 bases at V and 5 bases at J, with 11 bases in the middle. This CDR3 has 14 amino acids. The CDR3 is CASSDRAGNNEQFF. The CDR3 nucleotides are TGTGCCAGCAGTGATCGGGCAGGGAACAATGAGCAGTTCTTC.